The present T cell receptor beta chain was sequenced within a study of blood T cell repertoires in COVID-19. Across the whole study: Samples of COVID-19 (acute and convalescent) were obtained from the United States, Italy and Spain. PBMCs, B-cell-depleted T cells, or T cells provided the cDNA or gDNA that made up the material.

In the original analysis: From reference gene primer amplification, estimates of nucleated cell counts were derived. Generated by immunoSEQ multiplex PCR, the TCRdb table keeps only in-frame clones and is missing some. V, J and clone size reflect that table, while D and trimming were determined from the DNA. Among about 70,000 clones listed, around 87% were seen once. CDR1 LGHDT and CDR2 YNNKEL come from the germline V gene (reference sequence). This CDR3 spans 14 amino acids. V was shortened by 1 base and J by 7 bases, with 11 bases between the two germline ends. Sequenced sample: peripheral blood. The source is a man in his fifties or sixties with active COVID-19. The V gene is TRBV3-1 (or the pseudogene TRBV3-2), the J gene TRBJ2-1; weak D call: TRBD1 (5 bases). The CDR3 region is CASSQGSRGNEQFF. The DNA of the CDR3 is TGTGCCAGCAGCCAAGGATCTAGGGGAAATGAGCAGTTCTTC.